This passage covers 25 T cell receptor beta chains from one sample sequenced in a study of OX40 agonist ivuxolimab in advanced cancers. Sequenced by immunoSEQ multiplex PCR; TCRdb stores in-frame clones only, minus some. The sample consists of fewer than 110,000 clones, roughly 90% of them appearing once. Material: CD4+ or CD8+ T cells sorted from blood, obtained in a trial of the OX40 agonist ivuxolimab. The receptors derive from an adult with an advanced solid tumor such as melanoma, head and neck, liver or kidney cancer.

In nucleotides, the CDR3 is TGTGCCAGCAGTGCCATCCCCCCCCGGGACGTTCTAGGGAGCAATCAGCCCCAGCATTTT. Translated, it gives CASSAIPPRDVLGSNQPQHF. The chain joins TRBV27 to TRBJ1-5; a weak D match, TRBD1 (5 bases). V was cut by 5 bases and J by 1 base, with 27 bases left in between. Germline loops: CDR1 MNHEY, CDR2 SMNVEV (reference sequence). The CDR3 spans 20 residues.

The gene calls are TRBV7-3 and TRBJ2-5; D remains ambiguous. V was trimmed by 1 base and J by 5 bases, leaving 14 bases between them. There are 15 residues in the CDR3. Germline V gives CDR1 SGHTA, CDR2 FQGTGA. For the CDR3, the DNA is TGTGCCAGCAGCTTAAATGGCTGGACGGGCGAGACCCAGTACTTC. It translates to CASSLNGWTGETQYF.

V and J are TRBV5-1 and TRBJ1-5; no clear D. Trimming left V 0 bases short and J 6 bases short, with 7 bases between. The CDR3 has 13 amino acids. The germline V gene has CDR1 SGHRS and CDR2 YFSETQ. CDR3 in DNA: TGCGCCAGCAGCTTGGCATTGGGTCAGCCCCAGCATTTT. Translation gives CASSLALGQPQHF.

The genes are TRBV9 and TRBJ2-1; 7 bases fit TRBD2. This CDR3 comprises 15 residues. With 2 bases clipped from V and 4 bases from J, the junction kept 6 bases outside the gene matches. Germline CDR1 is SGDLS and CDR2 is YYNGEE. Written as DNA, the CDR3 is TGTGCCAGCAGCGTGTTGCCTAGCGGTTACAATGAGCAGTTCTTC. Protein product: CASSVLPSGYNEQFF.

V usage is TRBV5-1 and J usage is TRBJ1-1; a weak D match, TRBD1 (5 bases). V was cut by 0 bases and J by 3 bases, with 15 bases left in between. Germline loops: CDR1 SGHRS, CDR2 YFSETQ. This CDR3 has 16 residues. Here the CDR3 reads CASSLVAGLVYTEAFF. DNA of the CDR3: TGCGCCAGCAGCTTGGTAGCAGGGCTGGTGTACACTGAAGCTTTCTTT.

V usage is TRBV7-2 and J usage is TRBJ2-1, with 9 nucleotides matching TRBD1. Per germline, CDR1 SGHTA and CDR2 FQGNSA. V was pared by 5 bases and J by 0 bases, with 11 bases of the junction left unmatched. This CDR3 region has 18 residues. CDR3 amino acids: CASSLVGTGWSSYNEQFF. DNA for the CDR3: TGTGCCAGCAGCCTAGTTGGGACAGGGTGGAGCTCCTACAATGAGCAGTTCTTC.

Concerning this clone: Germline is not matched at one junction end, which may reflect a read error. The chain uses TRBV19 and TRBJ1-2; a weak D match, TRBD1 (6 bases). The CDR3 consists of 12 residues. Germline CDR1 and CDR2: LNHDA and SQIVND (reference sequence). CDR3 nucleotide sequence: TGTGCCAGCAGTAGGGGGAACTATGGCTACACCTTC. Translated, it gives CASSRGNYGYTF.

In this sample, this clone turned up once. This sequence joins TRBV7-2 and TRBJ2-3; no clear D gene. Germline values: CDR1 SGHTA, CDR2 FQGNSA. Between the trimmed V and J ends, which lost 0 bases and 0 bases, there was a span of 1 base. This CDR3 has 13 amino acids. DNA for the CDR3: TGTGCCAGCAGCTTAGCTAGCACAGATACGCAGTATTTT. This sequence encodes CASSLASTDTQYF. The full variable domain, its missing parts supplied by reference TRBV7-2 and TRBJ2-3, is GAGVSQSPSNKVTEKGKDVELRCDPISGHTALYWYRQSLGQGLEFLIYFQGNSAPDKSGLPSDRFSAERTGGSVSTLTIQRTQQEDSAVYLCASSLASTDTQYFGPGTRLTVL.

The sample holds a few counts of this clone. The rearrangement uses TRBV29-1 and TRBJ1-1; no clear D. CDR3 length equals 13 residues. V was clipped by 1 base and J by 0 bases, with 6 bases between them. Germline values: CDR1 SQVTM, CDR2 ANQGSEA. CDR3: CSVEGQMNTEAFF. The CDR3 DNA reads as TGCAGCGTTGAAGGGCAGATGAACACTGAAGCTTTCTTT.

V usage is TRBV5-1 and J usage is TRBJ2-7, with unresolved D. Deletions cut 0 bases from V and 0 bases from J, with 10 bases between. This CDR3 comprises 15 residues. CDR1 is SGHRS, CDR2 YFSETQ, per germline. The CDR3 loop reads CASSLGGPPSYEQYF. In DNA, the CDR3 is TGCGCCAGCAGCTTGGGGGGTCCTCCCTCCTACGAGCAGTACTTC. Combining the CDR3 with reference TRBV5-1 and TRBJ2-7 gives the whole variable domain KAGVTQTPRYLIKTRGQQVTLSCSPISGHRSVSWYQQTPGQGLQFLFEYFSETQRNKGNFPGRFSGRQFSNSRSEMNVSTLELGDSALYLCASSLGGPPSYEQYFGPGTRLTVT.

The gene calls are TRBV7-3 and TRBJ2-1; D is ambiguous. CDR1 and CDR2 (germline): SGHTA, FQGTGA. Deletions cut 5 bases from V and 3 bases from J, with 23 bases between. The CDR3 spans 18 residues. CDR3: CASSPSWDLSRHYNEQFF. As DNA, the CDR3 is TGTGCCAGCAGCCCCTCCTGGGATCTCTCAAGACACTACAATGAGCAGTTCTTC.

This chain connects TRBV11-3 to TRBJ2-3, with D tentatively TRBD1 or TRBD2 (5 bases each). This CDR3 has 16 amino acids. Trimming took 3 bases from V and 2 from J, leaving 15 bases between them. Germline V gene sequence: CDR1 SGHNT, CDR2 YENEEA. CDR3 sequence reads: CASSFRDGASTDTQYF. In DNA, the CDR3 is TGTGCCAGCAGCTTCCGGGACGGGGCTTCCACAGATACGCAGTATTTT.

This clone was counted once. The V and J genes are TRBV7-9 and TRBJ1-4; the D is unclear. From germline, CDR1 is SEHNR and CDR2 FQNEAQ (reference sequence). The ends were cut back, 5 bases at V and 8 bases at J, with 12 bases in the middle. The CDR3 extends over 13 amino acids. In nucleotides, the CDR3 is TGTGCCAGCAGCCTCGGACTGGGGGAAAAACTGTTTTTT. Its translation: CASSLGLGEKLFF.

The gene calls are TRBV7-6 and TRBJ2-7; 10 nucleotides agree with TRBD1. Germline lookup yields CDR1 SGHVS and CDR2 FNYEAQ. This CDR3 is 19 amino acids long. Unmatched junction bases numbered 12, after V lost 1 base and J lost 0 bases. CDR3 sequence (DNA): TGTGCCAGCAGCTTAGTTGTGGGACAGGGGACTCAAAGCTCCTACGAGCAGTACTTC. Protein: CASSLVVGQGTQSSYEQYF.

The chain has TRBV5-1 and TRBJ2-7, with 8 bases that match TRBD1. The trim removed 0 bases at V and 7 bases at J, leaving 6 bases unmatched. CDR3 size: 14 residues. CDR1 is SGHRS and CDR2 is YFSETQ in the germline V gene. CDR3 in amino acids: CASSLDRTGNEQYF. Written as DNA, the CDR3 is TGCGCCAGCAGCTTGGATCGGACAGGGAATGAGCAGTACTTC.

The chain joins TRBV7-2 to TRBJ2-2; a weak D match, TRBD1 (5 bases). CDR1 and CDR2 (germline): SGHTA, FQGNSA. V was shortened by 3 bases and J by 1 base, with 6 bases between the two germline ends. The CDR3 spans 14 residues. Here the CDR3 reads CASSLDMNTGELFF. CDR3 nucleotides: TGTGCCAGCAGCTTGGACATGAACACCGGGGAGCTGTTTTTT.

V and J are TRBV29-1 and TRBJ2-2; TRBD1 matches at 7 bases. Looked up from germline, CDR1 is SQVTM and CDR2 is ANQGSEA. The CDR3 contains 14 residues. J was trimmed by 1 base and V by 7 bases; bases with no gene match: 6. The CDR3 nucleotides are TGCAGCGCTAACAGGGACAGGAACACCGGGGAGCTGTTTTTT. Translation gives CSANRDRNTGELFF.

The chain joins TRBV7-2 to TRBJ2-2; 8 positions agree with TRBD2. The CDR3 runs 15 residues. Per the germline V gene, CDR1 is SGHTA and CDR2 is FQGNSA. The V and J ends lost 5 bases and 0 bases, in that order; junction bases with no gene match: 2. The CDR3: CASSRTSPNTGELFF. In nucleotides, the CDR3 is TGTGCCAGCAGCCGGACTAGCCCGAACACCGGGGAGCTGTTTTTT.

The chain is built from TRBV5-1 and TRBJ2-7; TRBD2 aligns across 7 bases. CDR1 SGHRS and CDR2 YFSETQ come from the germline V gene. After removal of 0 bases from V and 3 bases from J, the junction contained 3 bases not matched to a gene. The CDR3 loop spans 14 amino acids. CDR3 DNA sequence: TGCGCCAGCAGCTTGGGCGCGGGAGACTACGAGCAGTACTTC. Amino acid sequence: CASSLGAGDYEQYF.

The chain has TRBV5-6 and TRBJ2-2; 7 bases agree with TRBD2. Germline V gene lookup returns CDR1 SGHDT and CDR2 YYEEEE. J gave up 6 bases and V 0 bases, and 8 bases lay outside the gene matches. The CDR3 has 16 amino acids. As DNA, the CDR3 is TGTGCCAGCAGCTTGGGAGCAGGACTAGTCTCCGGGGAGCTGTTTTTT. This translates into CASSLGAGLVSGELFF.

V is TRBV5-1 and J is TRBJ1-2, with D possibly TRBD1 on 5 matching bases. Germline loops: CDR1 SGHRS, CDR2 YFSETQ. The CDR3 runs to 14 residues. V was cut by 0 bases and J by 0 bases, with 6 bases left in between. This CDR3 is CASSLETANYGYTF. CDR3 DNA: TGCGCCAGCAGCTTGGAGACAGCTAACTATGGCTACACCTTC. The full variable domain, with the rest looked up from reference TRBV5-1 and TRBJ1-2, is KAGVTQTPRYLIKTRGQQVTLSCSPISGHRSVSWYQQTPGQGLQFLFEYFSETQRNKGNFPGRFSGRQFSNSRSEMNVSTLELGDSALYLCASSLETANYGYTFGSGTRLTVV.

This clone was seen just once. V and J are TRBV5-6 and TRBJ1-5, with TRBD1 matching over 7 bases. Germline V CDR1 and CDR2: SGHDT, YYEEEE. CDR3 length: 16 residues. J lost 5 bases, V lost 3 bases, and 11 bases had no gene match. CDR3 in amino acids: CASSSVSNRGDQPQHF. The CDR3 DNA follows: TGTGCCAGCAGCTCAGTAAGTAACAGGGGAGATCAGCCCCAGCATTTT.

The chain employs TRBV28 and TRBJ1-2; 8 bases align to TRBD1. In germline, CDR1 is MDHEN, CDR2 SYDVKM. V dropped 3 bases and J dropped 5; count of bases not matched to a gene: 5. The CDR3 contains 14 residues. The DNA of the CDR3 is TGTGCCAGCAGTTTGGGACAGGCCTCATATGGCTACACCTTC. Its protein is CASSLGQASYGYTF.

The CDR3 spells CATGTGGVYEQYF. The DNA of the CDR3 is TGTGCCACCGGGACAGGGGGGGTCTACGAGCAGTACTTC. The chain is built from TRBV28 and TRBJ2-7; 11 nucleotides agree with TRBD1. Germline CDR1 and CDR2: MDHEN and SYDVKM. V was clipped by 10 bases and J by 3 bases; unmatched bases: 5. The CDR3 totals 13 residues. The full variable domain, rest sourced from reference TRBV28 and TRBJ2-7, is DVKVTQSSRYLVKRTGEKVFLECVQDMDHENMFWYRQDPGLGLRLIYFSYDVKMKEKGDIPEGYSVSREKKERFSLILESASTNQTSMYLCATGTGGVYEQYFGPGTRLTVT.

V and J are TRBV27 and TRBJ2-7; the match to TRBD2 covers 14 bases. The V gene's germline CDR1 is MNHEY and CDR2 SMNVEV (reference sequence). The CDR3 is made up of 19 amino acids. V dropped 5 bases and J dropped 5; count of bases not matched to a gene: 17. The CDR3 region has the DNA TGTGCCAGCAGTCATAGACCCCCGGGACTAGCGGGAGTATTCCACGAGCAGTACTTC. Its protein is CASSHRPPGLAGVFHEQYF.